These 10 T cell receptor beta chains came from one sample sequenced in a study of T cell responses to AZD1222 COVID-19 vaccine. Assay used: immunoSEQ multiplex PCR; TCRdb lists only in-frame clones, some missing. The repertoire includes more than 85,000 clones, roughly 90% of them detected once, and around 15% sits in the top ten. The sample was peripheral blood, taken 28 days after the second AZD1222 dose. The source is an adult who received the AZD1222 COVID-19 vaccine.

This clone showed up just once. The chain is built from TRBV11-3 and TRBJ1-1; no firm D call. Per germline, CDR1 SGHNT and CDR2 YENEEA. V lost 4 bases and J lost 0, with 24 bases in between. The CDR3 totals 19 residues. CDR3: CASSSERRWVEIMNTEAFF. In DNA, the CDR3 is TGTGCCAGCAGCTCCGAGAGACGGTGGGTAGAAATAATGAACACTGAAGCTTTCTTT.

V usage is TRBV2 and J usage is TRBJ1-4; TRBD1 matches 8 bases. The CDR3 runs to 15 residues. V shed 4 bases and J 6 bases; nucleotides not matched to a gene: 7. Germline V lookup: CDR1 SNHLY, CDR2 FYNNEI. The CDR3 here is CASSGWTGTHEKLFF. In DNA form, the CDR3 reads TGTGCCAGCAGTGGTTGGACAGGGACGCATGAAAAACTGTTTTTT.

V and J are TRBV9 and TRBJ1-3; D is undetermined. Germline loops: CDR1 SGDLS, CDR2 YYNGEE. This CDR3 contains 11 residues. Trimming stripped 4 bases from V and 6 bases from J, with 5 bases between. CDR3 in amino acids: CASSRENTIYF. As DNA, the CDR3 is TGTGCCAGCAGCCGAGAAAACACCATATATTTT.

This clone was detected only once. The CDR3 sequence is CASRIRQGAETQYF. CDR3 sequence (DNA): TGTGCCAGCAGGATTAGACAGGGGGCAGAGACCCAGTACTTC. This sequence joins TRBV6-5 and TRBJ2-5; 10 positions agree with TRBD1. CDR3 length equals 14 residues. Trimming took 6 bases from V and 4 from J; bases not matched to a gene: 5. Germline lookup yields CDR1 MNHEY and CDR2 SVGAGI.

The chain uses TRBV19 and TRBJ1-4, with D hard to call. The CDR3 is 14 residues long. The germline V gene encodes CDR1 LNHDA and CDR2 SQIVND (reference sequence). V was clipped by 5 bases and J by 10 bases, with 17 bases between them. DNA of the CDR3: TGTGCCAGTAGTGCGGACCGACCACCGAGAAAACTGTTTTTT. Protein: CASSADRPPRKLFF.

The chain is built from TRBV28 and TRBJ1-6; 9 bases match TRBD1. The CDR3 spans 16 residues. CDR1 MDHEN and CDR2 SYDVKM come from the germline V gene. J was trimmed by 7 bases and V by 6 bases; bases with no gene match: 10. As DNA, the CDR3 is TGTGCCAGCAGCTACAGGACAGGGGAGTTAAATTCACCCCTCCACTTT. Protein: CASSYRTGELNSPLHF. The full variable domain, with the rest looked up from reference TRBV28 and TRBJ1-6, is DVKVTQSSRYLVKRTGEKVFLECVQDMDHENMFWYRQDPGLGLRLIYFSYDVKMKEKGDIPEGYSVSREKKERFSLILESASTNQTSMYLCASSYRTGELNSPLHFGNGTRLTVT.

The chain links TRBV3-1 (or the pseudogene TRBV3-2) to TRBJ2-5; D unresolved. Germline V gene sequence: CDR1 LGHDT, CDR2 YNNKEL (reference sequence). V lost 4 bases and J 5 bases, leaving 11 bases between the germline ends. The CDR3 is 13 amino acids. The CDR3 nucleotides read TGTGCCAGCAGCCCAAATCCCGGGGAGACCCAGTACTTC. Protein sequence: CASSPNPGETQYF.

Only one count was recorded for this clone. This sequence joins TRBV18 and TRBJ2-1, with TRBD2 identical over 14 bases. V shed 2 bases and J 9 bases; nucleotides not matched to a gene: 9. The CDR3 extends over 17 amino acids. Per germline, CDR1 KGHSH and CDR2 LQKENI. CDR3 coding DNA: TGTGCCAGCTCACCAACTACCGGGACTAGCGGGAGTAGTGAGCAGTTCTTC. Amino acid sequence: CASSPTTGTSGSSEQFF.

The J gene is TRBJ2-5, the V gene TRBV7-8; TRBD2 is a possible D gene (5 bases). V shed 1 base and J shed 7 bases, with 13 bases lying between them. Germline assignment: CDR1 SGHVS and CDR2 FQNEAQ. The length of the CDR3 is 14 residues. DNA of the CDR3: TGTGCCAGCAGCTTAGGGGAGATTAGAAGGACCCAGTACTTC. Residues: CASSLGEIRRTQYF.

This rearrangement joins TRBV11-3 to TRBJ1-2, with TRBD1 matching over 8 bases. Germline V gives CDR1 SGHNT, CDR2 YENEEA. The CDR3 is 13 residues long. Trimming took 5 bases from V and 8 from J; bases not matched to a gene: 7. As DNA, the CDR3 is TGTGCCAGCAGCCGGACAGGGTATGAGGGCTACACCTTC. Protein sequence: CASSRTGYEGYTF.